The next 21 T cell receptor beta chains were all read from a single sample in a study of post-analysis software for immune sequencing data. Points from the study as a whole: Relative to controls, patients had several TRBV segments at higher frequency, with TRBV5-6, TRBV5-1 and TRBV20-1 among these.

No cognate antigen is known for these TCRs. The library was made from cDNA and included unique molecular identifiers. TCRdb reprocessed the PCR reads with MiXCR, giving one entry per CDR3 protein. The sample contains more than 450,000 distinct CDR3 sequences, roughly 46% of which appear only once. What was sequenced was blood. Receptors originate from a girl under 18 with multiple sclerosis.

This clonotype was recorded only once. The chain employs TRBV9 and TRBJ1-6; D not certain. CDR1 and CDR2 from the germline V gene are SGDLS and YYNGEE. The CDR3 is 16 amino acids. V was trimmed by 4 bases and J by 0 bases, leaving 11 bases between them. CDR3 sequence: CASSPGQNSYNSPLHF. Here the CDR3 DNA reads TGTGCCAGCAGCCCCGGGCAAAACTCCTATAATTCACCCCTCCACTTT.

The chain combines TRBV6-5 with TRBJ2-5; D is ambiguous. Germline loops: CDR1 MNHEY, CDR2 SVGAGI. CDR3 length equals 15 residues. V dropped 5 bases and J dropped 11 bases, with 24 bases sitting between them. The CDR3 spells CASSQTLSSYNEQYF. The CDR3 bases are TGTGCCAGCAGTCAGACACTTAGCTCCTACAATGAGCAGTACTTC.

This clonotype was detected only a few times. The chain carries TRBV5-5 and TRBJ1-4; 8 positions agree with TRBD1. This CDR3 has 15 amino acids. The V gene's germline CDR1 is SGHKS and CDR2 YYEKEE (reference sequence). With V trimmed by 4 bases and J by 9 bases, 11 bases remained unmatched. As DNA, the CDR3 is TGTGCCAGCAGCGCGCACTCCCAGGGGGCACAAAAACTGTTTTTT. Its translation is CASSAHSQGAQKLFF.

The genes are TRBV20-1 and TRBJ2-7; D is undetermined. V shed 6 bases and J shed 7 bases, with 13 bases lying between them. Germline V gene lookup returns CDR1 DFQATT and CDR2 SNEGSKA (reference sequence). The CDR3 contains 11 residues. CDR3 DNA sequence: TGCAGTGCAGGACCCCCCGGAGAGCAGTACTTC. Translating it yields CSAGPPGEQYF.

This chain joins TRBV4-1 and TRBJ2-3; D is perhaps TRBD2 (5 bases). Germline-derived CDR1 and CDR2 are MGHRA and YSYEKL. CDR3 length equals 17 residues. V was clipped by 4 bases and J by 2 bases, with 19 bases between them. The CDR3 loop is CASSPGPAREPTDTQYF. The CDR3 DNA reads TGCGCCAGCAGCCCCGGCCCCGCTAGGGAGCCCACAGATACGCAGTATTTT.

This chain joins TRBV3-1 and TRBJ2-7; D uncertain. The CDR3 runs to 13 residues. Deletions cut 0 bases from V and 5 bases from J, with 8 bases between. CDR1 LGHDT and CDR2 YNNKEL come from the germline V gene (reference sequence). This CDR3 reads CASSQEGSNEQYF. CDR3 nucleotide sequence: TGTGCCAGCAGCCAAGAGGGCAGCAACGAGCAGTACTTC.

V usage is TRBV6-6 and J usage is TRBJ2-5; TRBD2 matches 8 bases. The J call is in doubt because the DNA end fits TRBJ2-7 better. There are 12 residues in the CDR3. In germline, CDR1 is MNHNY, CDR2 SVGAGI (reference sequence). In DNA, the CDR3 is TGTGCCAGCTCGGGGGGGTTCTACGAGCAGTACTTC. Translation gives CASSGGFYEQYF.

This rearrangement joins TRBV20-1 to TRBJ2-7, with D possibly matching TRBD1 (5 bases). The V and J ends lost 6 bases and 4 bases respectively, with 10 bases between them. Germline values: CDR1 DFQATT, CDR2 SNEGSKA (reference sequence). This CDR3 is built from 11 residues. This CDR3 is CSARGHYEQYF. The CDR3 DNA follows: TGCAGTGCACGAGGACATTACGAGCAGTACTTC.

This chain connects TRBV12-3 or TRBV12-4 to TRBJ1-5, with D unresolved. Trimming left V 6 bases short and J 7 bases short, with 16 bases between. This CDR3 spans 14 amino acids. The CDR3 here is CASSPRMVGQPQHF. The CDR3, as DNA: TGTGCCAGCAGCCCACGGATGGTAGGACAGCCCCAGCATTTT.

This rearrangement joins TRBV10-3 to TRBJ2-7; 9 bases fit TRBD2. Germline V gives CDR1 ENHRY, CDR2 SYGVKD. The CDR3 sequence is 15 residues long. The V gene end was trimmed by 2 bases and the J gene end by 2 bases; junction bases not matched to a gene: 4. The CDR3 DNA is TGTGCCATCAGTGAGGCGGGAGGGGCAACCTACGAGCAGTACTTC. Residues: CAISEAGGATYEQYF.

A word on this clonotype: A junction boundary mismatches the germline segment, possibly from a read error. The V gene is TRBV6-5, the J gene TRBJ2-3, with 12 bases matching TRBD2. Germline CDR1 is MNHEY and CDR2 is SVGAGI. The CDR3 has 15 amino acids. CDR3 sequence (DNA): TGTGCCAGCAGACGACTAGCGGGGGCCACAGATATGCAGTATTTT. Translating it yields CASRRLAGATDMQYF.

The genes are TRBV10-3 and TRBJ2-5; D may be TRBD1 or TRBD2 (6 bases each). The length of the CDR3 is 16 residues. Trimming stripped 2 bases from V and 5 bases from J, with 18 bases between. Germline CDR1 is ENHRY and CDR2 is SYGVKD. CDR3 protein: CAISEPGAGVIETQYF. The CDR3, as DNA: TGTGCCATCAGTGAGCCGGGAGCAGGGGTAATCGAGACCCAGTACTTC.

The CDR3 loop is CASSYSGTGALEQYF. The DNA of the CDR3 is TGTGCCAGCAGCTATTCCGGGACAGGGGCTCTGGAGCAGTACTTC. The gene calls are TRBV7-9 and TRBJ2-4; 10 nucleotides match TRBD1. J gave up 13 bases and V 4 bases, and 13 bases lay outside the gene matches. The CDR3 runs to 15 residues. Germline V CDR1 and CDR2: SEHNR, FQNEAQ (reference sequence).

The J gene is TRBJ2-5, the V gene TRBV5-1; 7 nucleotides align to TRBD1. This CDR3 is 14 amino acids long. The germline V gene has CDR1 SGHRS and CDR2 YFSETQ. The junction had 6 bases not matched to a gene; V was cut back by 4 bases and J by 3 bases. The CDR3 DNA sequence: TGCGCCAGCAGCACCCCCACAGGGGAAGAGACCCAGTACTTC. This sequence encodes CASSTPTGEETQYF.

This clonotype was picked up a small number of times. The chain uses TRBV7-2 and TRBJ2-2, with a possible D match to TRBD1 (5 bases). This CDR3 spans 14 amino acids. Germline values: CDR1 SGHTA, CDR2 FQGNSA. The V end lost 3 bases, the J end lost 3 bases, and 8 bases lay between the germline ends. Here the CDR3 reads CASSFRVDTGELFF. For the CDR3, the DNA is TGTGCCAGCAGCTTCAGGGTAGACACCGGGGAGCTGTTTTTT.

The chain is built from TRBV7-9 and TRBJ2-3; a weak D match, TRBD2 (5 bases). Germline assignment: CDR1 SEHNR and CDR2 FQNEAQ (reference sequence). The CDR3 runs to 16 residues. Trimming pared 4 bases from V and 0 bases from J, leaving 14 bases between. CDR3 residues: CASSWPPGGSTDTQYF. The DNA of the CDR3 is TGTGCCAGCAGCTGGCCCCCGGGCGGGAGCACAGATACGCAGTATTTT. The full variable domain, completed using reference TRBV7-9 and TRBJ2-3, is DTGVSQNPRHKITKRGQNVTFRCDPISEHNRLYWYRQTLGQGPEFLTYFQNEAQLEKSRLLSDRFSAERPKGSFSTLEIQRTEQGDSAMYLCASSWPPGGSTDTQYFGPGTRLTVL.

The chain recombines TRBV12-3 or TRBV12-4 with TRBJ1-2; D is unclear. V was cut by 10 bases and J by 0 bases, with 6 bases left in between. The CDR3 is 11 amino acids. In DNA, the CDR3 is TGTGCCAACAGAGCTAACTATGGCTACACCTTC. As protein: CANRANYGYTF.

J is TRBJ1-1 and V is TRBV5-1; tentative D call: TRBD1 (5 bases). V lost 3 bases, J lost 0 bases, and 12 bases lay in between. This CDR3 is 15 amino acids long. From germline, CDR1 is SGHRS and CDR2 YFSETQ. DNA for the CDR3: TGCGCCAGCAGCTCGGAGACAGCTTTGAACACTGAAGCTTTCTTT. Translation: CASSSETALNTEAFF.

The genes are TRBV6-6 and TRBJ2-3; 8 nucleotides align to TRBD1. Germline values: CDR1 MNHNY, CDR2 SVGAGI (reference sequence). This CDR3 has 16 residues. V gave up 6 bases and J gave up 1 base; unmatched junction bases: 9. The CDR3 is CASSRSRDRRTDTQYF. CDR3 bases: TGTGCCAGCAGCCGTAGCCGGGACAGGCGCACAGATACGCAGTATTTT.

This clonotype was seen only a few times. This sequence joins TRBV3-1 and TRBJ2-5, with 11 positions matching TRBD2. Germline trimming cut 1 base from V and 4 bases from J; bases unmatched to any gene: 8. From germline, CDR1 is LGHDT and CDR2 YNNKEL (reference sequence). The CDR3 extends over 17 amino acids. CDR3 sequence (DNA): TGTGCCAGCAGCCAAGTTAGCGGGAGGGGCCCAGGAGAGACCCAGTACTTC. Its translation: CASSQVSGRGPGETQYF.

The chain carries TRBV3-1 and TRBJ2-3; a weak D match, TRBD2 (5 bases). The length of the CDR3 is 15 residues. Germline V lookup: CDR1 LGHDT, CDR2 YNNKEL (reference sequence). Trimming removed 0 bases from V and 2 bases from J, with 9 bases in between. The DNA for the CDR3 is TGTGCCAGCAGCCAAGATCCGGACTCCACAGATACGCAGTATTTT. It specifies CASSQDPDSTDTQYF.